The 15 T cell receptor beta chains in this list originate from one sample, sequenced in a study of cytomegalovirus exposure and HLA in healthy donors. Assay used: immunoSEQ multiplex PCR; TCRdb lists only in-frame clones, some missing. This table holds 90,000 to 130,000 clones, approximately 90% found once. The sequenced sample was PBMCs. These receptors all come from a woman in her twenties or thirties in good health and CMV-seropositive.

The chain carries TRBV9 and TRBJ2-1; TRBD2 aligns across 7 bases. The CDR3 has 16 residues. The germline V gene encodes CDR1 SGDLS and CDR2 YYNGEE. Unmatched junction bases numbered 9, after V lost 3 bases and J lost 3 bases. The DNA of the CDR3 is TGTGCCAGCAGCGCGACTAGGGGACTACGCTACAATGAGCAGTTCTTC. It translates to CASSATRGLRYNEQFF.

In DNA, the CDR3 is TGTGCCAGCAGTTGGAACCCTCAGGCTGCTTTCTTT. It specifies CASSWNPQAAFF. The rearrangement joins TRBV7-8 to TRBJ1-1; no firm D call. This CDR3 has 12 residues. V lost 6 bases to trimming and J lost 11 bases, with 16 bases between them. Germline V gene data show CDR1 as SGHVS and CDR2 as FQNEAQ.

The J gene is TRBJ2-1, the V gene TRBV5-1; 9 nucleotides agree with TRBD1. The germline gives CDR1 SGHRS, CDR2 YFSETQ. This CDR3 comprises 17 residues. J lost 3 bases, V lost 5 bases, and 12 bases had no gene match. The CDR3 loop reads CASRDIQGAPYYNEQFF. The CDR3 nucleotides are TGCGCCAGCAGGGATATACAGGGGGCCCCCTACTACAATGAGCAGTTCTTC.

The rearrangement joins TRBV10-3 to TRBJ2-1; maybe TRBD2 (6 bases). The V gene's germline CDR1 is ENHRY and CDR2 SYGVKD. Trimming stripped 4 bases from V and 4 bases from J, with 20 bases between. This CDR3 region has 17 residues. As DNA, the CDR3 is TGTGCCATCAGTGCCTTGACGGGCGGGAACAGATACAATGAGCAGTTCTTC. Translation gives CAISALTGGNRYNEQFF.

V usage is TRBV5-4 and J usage is TRBJ1-2; tentatively, D is TRBD1 (6 bases). This CDR3 has 14 residues. From germline, CDR1 is SGHNT and CDR2 YYREEE (reference sequence). V was cut by 1 base and J by 4 bases, with 11 bases left in between. CDR3 region: CASSLIGGPYGYTF. In DNA, the CDR3 is TGTGCCAGCAGCTTGATTGGGGGCCCCTATGGCTACACCTTC.

The CDR3 is CASSSGLAGEETQYF. As DNA, the CDR3 is TGTGCCAGCAGCTCGGGCCTAGCGGGAGAAGAGACCCAGTACTTC. The V call is TRBV13, the J call TRBJ2-5; 10 bases align to TRBD2. The CDR3 consists of 15 residues. V lost 4 bases to trimming and J lost 3 bases; unmatched junction nucleotides: 5. Germline V gene lookup returns CDR1 PRHDT and CDR2 FYEKMQ (reference sequence). Full variable domain (remainder filled in from reference TRBV13 and TRBJ2-5): AAGVIQSPRHLIKEKRETATLKCYPIPRHDTVYWYQQGPGQDPQFLISFYEKMQSDKGSIPDRFSAQQFSDYHSELNMSSLELGDSALYFCASSSGLAGEETQYFGPGTRLLVL.

There are a few counts of this clone. The V and J genes are TRBV2 and TRBJ2-7; 13 bases match TRBD2. In germline, CDR1 is SNHLY, CDR2 FYNNEI. CDR3 length equals 17 residues. The J segment lost 4 bases and the V segment lost 8 bases, leaving 14 bases of the junction unmatched. CDR3 DNA: TGTGCCAGCGCTCCATCTGGACTAGCGGGAGACGGGTACGAGCAGTACTTC. Its translation: CASAPSGLAGDGYEQYF.

This clone was detected only once. The chain is built from TRBV2 and TRBJ2-2; 8 bases match TRBD2. Germline trimming cut 4 bases from V and 1 base from J; bases unmatched to any gene: 5. The CDR3 loop spans 16 amino acids. Germline V lookup: CDR1 SNHLY, CDR2 FYNNEI. The CDR3 coding sequence is TGTGCCAGCAGTGGCAAAGCGGGGGAGAACACCGGGGAGCTGTTTTTT. This codes for CASSGKAGENTGELFF.

J is TRBJ1-2 and V is TRBV28; the match to TRBD1 covers 7 bases. Germline CDR1 is MDHEN and CDR2 is SYDVKM. V was pared by 6 bases and J by 4 bases, with 8 bases of the junction left unmatched. This CDR3 has 14 residues. In DNA, the CDR3 is TGTGCCAGCAGCCCCTTAGGGACAGCCTATGGCTACACCTTC. This codes for CASSPLGTAYGYTF.

The gene calls are TRBV28 and TRBJ2-7; D gene unclear. The length of the CDR3 is 13 residues. Deletions cut 6 bases from V and 3 bases from J, with 12 bases between. The germline V gene encodes CDR1 MDHEN and CDR2 SYDVKM. The CDR3 sequence is CASSRKFYYEQYF. CDR3 nucleotides: TGTGCCAGCAGCCGAAAATTCTACTACGAGCAGTACTTC. The full variable domain, in which reference TRBV28 and TRBJ2-7 provide the parts outside the CDR3, is DVKVTQSSRYLVKRTGEKVFLECVQDMDHENMFWYRQDPGLGLRLIYFSYDVKMKEKGDIPEGYSVSREKKERFSLILESASTNQTSMYLCASSRKFYYEQYFGPGTRLTVT.

This clone was detected only once. J is TRBJ1-1 and V is TRBV13; D call uncertain. The V and J ends lost 2 bases and 8 bases respectively, with 9 bases between them. CDR1 PRHDT and CDR2 FYEKMQ come from the germline V gene (reference sequence). The CDR3 is made up of 12 amino acids. CDR3 protein: CASSLRGLEAFF. DNA of the CDR3: TGTGCCAGCAGCTTAAGAGGACTAGAAGCTTTCTTT. The full variable domain, its missing parts supplied by reference TRBV13 and TRBJ1-1, is AAGVIQSPRHLIKEKRETATLKCYPIPRHDTVYWYQQGPGQDPQFLISFYEKMQSDKGSIPDRFSAQQFSDYHSELNMSSLELGDSALYFCASSLRGLEAFFGQGTRLTVV.

The DNA for the CDR3 is TGTGCCAGCAGTTCCTTCCGGGACAGGGGACGGGACGAGCAGTACTTC. It translates to CASSSFRDRGRDEQYF. The V call is TRBV27, the J call TRBJ2-7; 10 positions match TRBD1. The V and J ends lost 4 bases and 5 bases, in that order; junction bases with no gene match: 11. The CDR3 is made up of 16 amino acids. Germline V gene data show CDR1 as MNHEY and CDR2 as SMNVEV (reference sequence).

V gene TRBV30 combines with J gene TRBJ2-7, with 7 positions matching TRBD2. The CDR3 consists of 14 residues. Germline CDR1 GTSNPN, CDR2 SVGIG (reference sequence). Trimming cost V 0 bases and J 3 bases; bases outside gene matches: 5. This CDR3 is CAWSVGEGLYEQYF. The CDR3 coding sequence is TGTGCCTGGAGTGTGGGGGAGGGCCTCTACGAGCAGTACTTC. Drawing the rest from reference TRBV30 and TRBJ2-7, the complete variable domain is SQTIHQWPATLVQPVGSPLSLECTVEGTSNPNLYWYRQAAGRGLQLLFYSVGIGQISSEVPQNLSASRPQDRQFILSSKKLLLSDSGFYLCAWSVGEGLYEQYFGPGTRLTVT.

The rearrangement links TRBV4-3 to TRBJ2-7; tentative D call: TRBD2 (6 bases). Trimming removed 2 bases at V and 1 base at J, with 18 bases between. The germline V gene has CDR1 LGHNA and CDR2 YSLEER. The CDR3 is 17 residues long. The CDR3 bases are TGCGCCAGCAGCCAATTCCTGACTAGTTTCGGATCCTACGAGCAGTACTTC. Encoded protein: CASSQFLTSFGSYEQYF.

The chain joins TRBV4-2 to TRBJ2-1, with TRBD1 matching 9 bases. Germline V gene lookup returns CDR1 LGHNA and CDR2 YNFKEQ. V shed 1 base, J shed 8 bases, and the junction held 6 bases outside the gene matches. This CDR3 has 15 residues. As DNA, the CDR3 is TGTGCCAGCAGCCAAGCCGGGACAGGGAACTATGAGCAGTTCTTC. Translation: CASSQAGTGNYEQFF.